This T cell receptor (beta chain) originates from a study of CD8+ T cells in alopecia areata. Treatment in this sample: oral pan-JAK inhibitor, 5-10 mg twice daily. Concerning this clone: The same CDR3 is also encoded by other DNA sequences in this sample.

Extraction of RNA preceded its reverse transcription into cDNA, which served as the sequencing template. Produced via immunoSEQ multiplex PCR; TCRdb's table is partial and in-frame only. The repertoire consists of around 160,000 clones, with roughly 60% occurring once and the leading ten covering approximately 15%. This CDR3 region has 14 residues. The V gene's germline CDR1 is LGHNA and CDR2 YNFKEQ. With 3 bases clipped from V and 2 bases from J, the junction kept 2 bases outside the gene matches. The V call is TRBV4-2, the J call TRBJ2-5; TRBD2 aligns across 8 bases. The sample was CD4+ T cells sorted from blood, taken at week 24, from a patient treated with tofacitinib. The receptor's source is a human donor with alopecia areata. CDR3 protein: CASSQVAGQETQYF. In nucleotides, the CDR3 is TGTGCCAGCAGCCAGGTAGCGGGACAAGAGACCCAGTACTTC.